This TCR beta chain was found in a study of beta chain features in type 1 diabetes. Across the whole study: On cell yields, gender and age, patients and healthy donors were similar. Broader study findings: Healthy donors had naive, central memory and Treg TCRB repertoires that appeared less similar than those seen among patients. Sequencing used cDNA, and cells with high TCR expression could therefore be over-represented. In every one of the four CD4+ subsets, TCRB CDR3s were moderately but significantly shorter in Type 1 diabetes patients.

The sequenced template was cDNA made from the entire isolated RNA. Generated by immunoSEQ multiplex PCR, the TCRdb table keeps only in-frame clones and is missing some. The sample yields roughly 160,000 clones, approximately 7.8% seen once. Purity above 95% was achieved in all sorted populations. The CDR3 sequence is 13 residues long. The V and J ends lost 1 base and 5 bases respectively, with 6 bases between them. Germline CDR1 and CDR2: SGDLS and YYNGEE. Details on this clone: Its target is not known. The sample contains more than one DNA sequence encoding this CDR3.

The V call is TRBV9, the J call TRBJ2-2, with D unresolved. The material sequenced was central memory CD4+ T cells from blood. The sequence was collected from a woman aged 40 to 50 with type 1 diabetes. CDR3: CASSVPGTGELFF. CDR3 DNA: TGTGCCAGCAGCGTACCCGGTACCGGGGAGCTGTTTTTT.